This TCR beta chain was sequenced for a study of blood T cell repertoires in COVID-19. Study-wide background: Material from acute and convalescent COVID-19 was sourced from the United States, Italy and Spain. Nucleic acid was either cDNA or gDNA, and it came from T cells, B-cell-depleted T cells, or PBMCs.

Original data processing: Estimation of nucleated cell counts relied on the amplification of reference gene primers. TCRdb keeps only in-frame clones here, not all; method: immunoSEQ multiplex PCR. V, J and clone size are taken as reported in that table, and D and trimming were inferred from the DNA itself. The top ten clones hold roughly a fifth of a sample with 3,600 or so clones, less than 75% of them seen once. The germline V gene encodes CDR1 SNHLY and CDR2 FYNNEI. CDR3 size: 22 residues. Unmatched junction bases numbered 32, after V lost 10 bases and J lost 0 bases. The receptor comes from an older man with active COVID-19. The V gene is TRBV2, the J gene TRBJ1-1, with 7 nucleotides matching TRBD1. Source material: peripheral blood. This chain's CDR3 is CATRRMTRYLYGTERMNTEAFF. CDR3 bases: TGTGCCACCCGGAGGATGACCCGATATCTATATGGGACAGAACGCATGAACACTGAAGCTTTCTTT.